Presented here are 20 T cell receptor beta chains from one specimen sequenced in a study of blood T cell repertoires in COVID-19. The assay was immunoSEQ multiplex PCR, and TCRdb's table has in-frame clones only and misses some. The sample holds roughly 500,000 clones; around nine tenths are singletons and the top ten take 1.5% to 2%. Sequenced input: PBMCs or T cells enriched from blood (not recorded which). These receptors originate from a woman in her 40s who had recovered from COVID-19.

The chain combines TRBV25-1 with TRBJ1-3; D unresolved. CDR3 length equals 15 residues. Per the germline V gene, CDR1 is MGHDK and CDR2 is SYGVNS. V lost 3 bases to trimming and J lost 2 bases, with 11 bases between them. The CDR3 sequence is CASSEEASPGNTIYF. CDR3 in DNA: TGTGCCAGCAGTGAGGAAGCGTCTCCTGGAAACACCATATATTTT. Together with reference TRBV25-1 and TRBJ1-3, the CDR3 gives the full variable domain: EADIYQTPRYLVIGTGKKITLECSQTMGHDKMYWYQQDPGMELHLIHYSYGVNSTEKGDLSSESTVSRIRTEHFPLTLESARPSHTSQYLCASSEEASPGNTIYFGEGSWLTVV.

This clone was observed once. The chain combines TRBV9 with TRBJ2-7; 9 nucleotides align to TRBD1. Germline V lookup: CDR1 SGDLS, CDR2 YYNGEE. With 2 bases clipped from V and 2 bases from J, the junction kept 8 bases outside the gene matches. The CDR3 is 16 residues long. The DNA for the CDR3 is TGTGCCAGCAGCGTCCCACAGGGGGCGCTAACCTACGAGCAGTACTTC. Encoded protein: CASSVPQGALTYEQYF.

The chain couples TRBV7-6 to TRBJ2-7, with 10 bases matching TRBD2. Germline trimming cut 1 base from V and 4 bases from J; bases unmatched to any gene: 10. CDR3 length: 17 amino acids. Germline CDR1 is SGHVS and CDR2 is FNYEAQ. The CDR3 here is CASSLERRTSGKYEQYF. The CDR3 nucleotides read TGTGCCAGCAGCTTAGAAAGGAGGACTAGCGGAAAGTACGAGCAGTACTTC.

The chain joins TRBV3-1 (or the pseudogene TRBV3-2) to TRBJ2-7; 10 bases align to TRBD2. CDR3 length: 15 residues. The junction had 3 bases not matched to a gene; V was cut back by 4 bases and J by 0 bases. Germline loops: CDR1 LGHDT, CDR2 YNNKEL (reference sequence). The DNA for the CDR3 is TGTGCCAGCAGCCTTAGCGGGGGGCCCTCCTACGAGCAGTACTTC. Encoded protein: CASSLSGGPSYEQYF.

The J gene is TRBJ2-5, the V gene TRBV19; 7 bases agree with TRBD1. The V and J ends lost 7 bases and 5 bases, in that order; junction bases with no gene match: 4. There are 12 residues in the CDR3. Looked up from germline, CDR1 is LNHDA and CDR2 is SQIVND (reference sequence). CDR3 coding DNA: TGTGCCAGTACGGGACAGAGGGAGACCCAGTACTTC. Translating gives CASTGQRETQYF.

The CDR3 DNA sequence: TGTGCCTGGACAGGGCCCCCTTACTATGGCTACACCTTC. This encodes CAWTGPPYYGYTF. This sequence joins TRBV30 and TRBJ1-2, with D perhaps matching TRBD1 (5 bases). V lost 4 bases, J lost 3 bases, and 12 bases lay in between. From germline, CDR1 is GTSNPN and CDR2 SVGIG (reference sequence). The CDR3 is made up of 13 amino acids.

The chain employs TRBV3-1 (or the pseudogene TRBV3-2) and TRBJ2-5; tentative D call: TRBD1 (5 bases). The CDR3 sequence is 14 residues long. The germline V and J ends were trimmed by 1 base and 7 bases, with 13 bases remaining between them. Germline-derived CDR1 and CDR2 are LGHDT and YNNKEL (reference sequence). The DNA for the CDR3 is TGTGCCAGCAGCCAAGTAGGGCAGGGCGTGACCCAGTACTTC. Residues: CASSQVGQGVTQYF.

This chain connects TRBV4-2 to TRBJ1-5; D might be TRBD1 (6 bases). CDR3 size: 15 residues. Trimming left V 1 base short and J 4 bases short, with 11 bases between. CDR1 and CDR2 (germline): LGHNA, YNFKEQ. DNA for the CDR3: TGTGCCAGCAGCCAAGTGGACAGTTCTAATCAGCCCCAGCATTTT. This translates into CASSQVDSSNQPQHF.

This clone was seen only a few times. The chain uses TRBV6-2 or TRBV6-3 and TRBJ1-1; D possibly corresponds to TRBD1 (5 bases). Germline V gene data show CDR1 as MNHEY and CDR2 as SVGEGT. With 4 bases removed from V and 0 bases from J, the gap between germline ends came to 6 bases. The CDR3 extends over 13 amino acids. DNA of the CDR3: TGTGCCAGCAGTTCGACAGTGAACACTGAAGCTTTCTTT. Translating gives CASSSTVNTEAFF.

As concerns this clone: The germline gene is not matched at one end of the junction; a read error may be the cause. The chain employs TRBV27 and TRBJ2-1, with 8 bases lining up with TRBD2. Germline V gene sequence: CDR1 MNHEY, CDR2 SMNVEV (reference sequence). There are 17 residues in the CDR3. The CDR3 here is CASSLVGGRSSYNEQFF. Here the CDR3 DNA reads TGTGCCAGCAGTTTAGTTGGCGGGAGGAGCTCCTACAATGAACAGTTCTTC.

The gene calls are TRBV9 and TRBJ2-2; 13 bases are shared with TRBD2. Germline lookup yields CDR1 SGDLS and CDR2 YYNGEE. The V gene end was trimmed by 1 base and the J gene end by 10 bases; junction bases not matched to a gene: 4. The CDR3 sequence is 15 residues long. The CDR3 DNA reads as TGTGCCAGCAGCGTATTCACTAGCGGGAGGGTGGAGCTGTTTTTT. It encodes CASSVFTSGRVELFF.

The CDR3 DNA reads as TGTGCCCGTTGGAGCTCCTACGAGCAGTACTTC. Translating it yields CARWSSYEQYF. V and J are TRBV3-1 (or the pseudogene TRBV3-2) and TRBJ2-7; the D is unclear. Germline CDR1 is LGHDT and CDR2 is YNNKEL (reference sequence). V lost 11 bases and J 0 bases, leaving 8 bases between the germline ends. This CDR3 has 11 amino acids.

The V and J genes are TRBV9 and TRBJ1-3; TRBD1 might be the D (5 bases). V lost 0 bases to trimming and J lost 0 bases, with 10 bases between them. The CDR3 contains 16 residues. CDR1 SGDLS and CDR2 YYNGEE come from the germline V gene. CDR3 residues: CASSVDRLGSGNTIYF. CDR3 nucleotides: TGTGCCAGCAGCGTAGACAGGTTGGGCTCTGGAAACACCATATATTTT.

V and J are TRBV7-9 and TRBJ2-5, with D possibly being TRBD2 (7 bases). The V end lost 5 bases, the J end lost 3 bases, and 19 bases lay between the germline ends. The CDR3 has 16 residues. Germline CDR1 and CDR2: SEHNR and FQNEAQ (reference sequence). CDR3 in amino acids: CASSVGGGSLKETQYF. CDR3 DNA sequence: TGTGCCAGCAGCGTAGGGGGGGGGTCCCTTAAAGAGACCCAGTACTTC. The full variable domain, completed using reference TRBV7-9 and TRBJ2-5, is DTGVSQNPRHKITKRGQNVTFRCDPISEHNRLYWYRQTLGQGPEFLTYFQNEAQLEKSRLLSDRFSAERPKGSFSTLEIQRTEQGDSAMYLCASSVGGGSLKETQYFGPGTRLLVL.

This chain uses TRBV10-3 with TRBJ2-7; 10 bases are shared with TRBD2. In germline, CDR1 is ENHRY, CDR2 SYGVKD. This CDR3 has 14 residues. V lost 6 bases to trimming and J lost 6 bases; unmatched junction nucleotides: 8. CDR3 nucleotide sequence: TGTGCCATCAGGGATCAGCGGGAGGGCCGCGAGCAGTACTTC. It encodes CAIRDQREGREQYF.

This clone was seen just once. V is TRBV29-1 and J is TRBJ1-1; weak D call: TRBD1 (6 bases). Germline lookup yields CDR1 SQVTM and CDR2 ANQGSEA. This CDR3 contains 14 residues. V was clipped by 6 bases and J by 1 base, with 15 bases between them. CDR3 sequence reads: CSVGHRVANTEAFF. The CDR3 DNA reads TGCAGCGTGGGACACAGGGTTGCGAACACTGAAGCTTTCTTT.

This sequence joins TRBV6-5 and TRBJ2-7, with 7 bases that match TRBD2. Per the germline V gene, CDR1 is MNHEY and CDR2 is SVGAGI. The CDR3 is 14 amino acids. The J segment lost 6 bases and the V segment lost 6 bases, leaving 11 bases of the junction unmatched. The CDR3 loop is CASRGGVADSEQYF. CDR3 coding DNA: TGTGCCAGCAGGGGAGGGGTAGCGGATAGCGAGCAGTACTTC.

This chain links TRBV7-2 with TRBJ1-1; TRBD1 agrees at 11 bases. The CDR3 loop spans 14 amino acids. Germline lookup yields CDR1 SGHTA and CDR2 FQGNSA. The J segment lost 5 bases and the V segment lost 5 bases, leaving 4 bases of the junction unmatched. The CDR3 DNA is TGTGCCAGCAGCCGGGACAGGGGGTGGACTGAAGCTTTCTTT. Translating it yields CASSRDRGWTEAFF.

CDR3: CASSQGAGLAGLGDTQYF. The CDR3 DNA is TGCGCCAGCAGCCAAGGAGCGGGACTAGCGGGATTGGGAGATACGCAGTATTTT. This chain uses TRBV4-3 with TRBJ2-3, with TRBD2 matching 13 bases. This CDR3 comprises 18 residues. Germline V lookup: CDR1 LGHNA, CDR2 YSLEER. V was clipped by 1 base and J by 5 bases; unmatched bases: 9.

The chain employs TRBV2 and TRBJ2-7; possibly TRBD2 for D (5 bases). V lost 6 bases to trimming and J lost 0 bases, with 15 bases between them. The CDR3 is 15 amino acids. Germline loops: CDR1 SNHLY, CDR2 FYNNEI. CDR3 sequence reads: CASSRLGDSSYEQYF. The CDR3 region has the DNA TGTGCCAGCAGCCGTCTCGGGGATAGCTCCTACGAGCAGTACTTC.